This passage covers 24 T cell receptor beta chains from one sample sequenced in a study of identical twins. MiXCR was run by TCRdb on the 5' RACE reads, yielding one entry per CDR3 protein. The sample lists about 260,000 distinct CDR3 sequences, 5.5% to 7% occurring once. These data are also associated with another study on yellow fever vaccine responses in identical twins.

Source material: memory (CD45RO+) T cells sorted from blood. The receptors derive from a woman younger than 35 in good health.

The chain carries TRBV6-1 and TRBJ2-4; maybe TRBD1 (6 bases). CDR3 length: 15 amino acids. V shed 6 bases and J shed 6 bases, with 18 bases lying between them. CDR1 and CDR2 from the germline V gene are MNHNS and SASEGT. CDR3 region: CASSNKQGFPNIQYF. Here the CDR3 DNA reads TGTGCCAGCAGCAACAAACAGGGATTCCCAAACATTCAGTACTTC.

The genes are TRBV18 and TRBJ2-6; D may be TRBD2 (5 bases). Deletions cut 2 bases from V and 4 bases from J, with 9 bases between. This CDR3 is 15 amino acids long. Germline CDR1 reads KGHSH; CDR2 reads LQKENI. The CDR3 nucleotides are TGTGCCAGCTCACCAGAGGGATCGGGGGCCAACGTCCTGACTTTC. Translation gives CASSPEGSGANVLTF.

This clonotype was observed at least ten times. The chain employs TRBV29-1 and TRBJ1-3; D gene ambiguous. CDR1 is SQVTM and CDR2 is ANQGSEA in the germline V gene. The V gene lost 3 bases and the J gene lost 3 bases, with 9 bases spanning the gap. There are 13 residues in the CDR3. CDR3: CSVEAGLGNTIYF. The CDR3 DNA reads TGCAGCGTTGAGGCCGGGCTTGGAAACACCATATATTTT.

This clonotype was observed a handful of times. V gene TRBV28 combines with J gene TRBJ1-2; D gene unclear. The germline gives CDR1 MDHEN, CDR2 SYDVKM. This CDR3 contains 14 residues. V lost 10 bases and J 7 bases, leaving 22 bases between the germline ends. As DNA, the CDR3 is TGTGCCACCATATCCAGGCCACAAAGGAGTGGCTACACCTTC. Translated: CATISRPQRSGYTF.

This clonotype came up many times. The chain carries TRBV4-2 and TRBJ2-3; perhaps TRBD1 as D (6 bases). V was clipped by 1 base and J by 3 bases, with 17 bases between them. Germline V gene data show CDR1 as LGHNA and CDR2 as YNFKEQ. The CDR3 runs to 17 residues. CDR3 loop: CASSQALGGGRTDTQYF. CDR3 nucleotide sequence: TGTGCCAGCAGCCAAGCCCTAGGTGGGGGCAGAACAGATACGCAGTATTTT.

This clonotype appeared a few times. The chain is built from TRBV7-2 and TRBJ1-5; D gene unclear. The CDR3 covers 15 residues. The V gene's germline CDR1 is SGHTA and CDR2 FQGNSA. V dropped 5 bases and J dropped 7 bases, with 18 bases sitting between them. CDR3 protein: CASSPSFDPTQPQHF. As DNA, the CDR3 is TGTGCCAGCAGCCCCTCCTTTGATCCGACGCAGCCCCAGCATTTT.

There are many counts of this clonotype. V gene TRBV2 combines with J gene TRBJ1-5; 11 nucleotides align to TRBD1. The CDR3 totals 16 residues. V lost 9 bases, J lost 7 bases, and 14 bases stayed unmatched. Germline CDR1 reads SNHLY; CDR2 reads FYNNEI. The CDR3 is CASSKGTGGSDQPQHF. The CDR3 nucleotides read TGTGCCAGTTCGAAGGGGACAGGGGGTTCAGACCAGCCCCAGCATTTT.

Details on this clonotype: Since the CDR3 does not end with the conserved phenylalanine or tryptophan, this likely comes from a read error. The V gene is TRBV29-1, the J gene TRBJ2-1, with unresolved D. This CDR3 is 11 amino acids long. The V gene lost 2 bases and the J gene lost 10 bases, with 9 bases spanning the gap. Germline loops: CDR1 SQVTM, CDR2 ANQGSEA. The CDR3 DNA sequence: TGCAGCGTTGAAAAGGTAAACGAGCAGTTCCTC. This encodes CSVEKVNEQFL.

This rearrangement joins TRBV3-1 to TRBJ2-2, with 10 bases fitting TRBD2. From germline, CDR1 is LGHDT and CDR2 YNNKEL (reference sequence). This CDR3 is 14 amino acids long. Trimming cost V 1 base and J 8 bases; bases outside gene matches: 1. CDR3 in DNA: TGTGCCAGCAGCCAAGTAGCGGGAGGAGGGGAGCTGTTTTTT. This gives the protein CASSQVAGGGELFF.

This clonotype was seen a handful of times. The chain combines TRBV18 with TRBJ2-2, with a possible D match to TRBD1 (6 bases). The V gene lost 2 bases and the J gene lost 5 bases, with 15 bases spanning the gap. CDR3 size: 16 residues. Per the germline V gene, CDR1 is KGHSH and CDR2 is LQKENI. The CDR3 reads CASSPLSGTTTGELFF. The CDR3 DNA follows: TGTGCCAGCTCACCATTGTCCGGGACAACGACCGGGGAGCTGTTTTTT.

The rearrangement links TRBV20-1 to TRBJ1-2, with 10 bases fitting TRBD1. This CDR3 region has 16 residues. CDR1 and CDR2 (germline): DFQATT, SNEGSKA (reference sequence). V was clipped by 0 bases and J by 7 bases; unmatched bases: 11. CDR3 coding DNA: TGCAGTGCTAGAGATGGGGGTGACAGGGGGCGAGGTGGCTACACCTTC. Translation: CSARDGGDRGRGGYTF.

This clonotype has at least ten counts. The CDR3 loop is CASSLLAGTNEQFF. Here the CDR3 DNA reads TGTGCCAGCAGCCTACTAGCGGGTACGAATGAGCAGTTCTTC. The rearrangement joins TRBV12-3 or TRBV12-4 to TRBJ2-1; 9 bases are shared with TRBD2. V gave up 6 bases and J gave up 7 bases; unmatched junction bases: 7. The CDR3 length is 14 residues.

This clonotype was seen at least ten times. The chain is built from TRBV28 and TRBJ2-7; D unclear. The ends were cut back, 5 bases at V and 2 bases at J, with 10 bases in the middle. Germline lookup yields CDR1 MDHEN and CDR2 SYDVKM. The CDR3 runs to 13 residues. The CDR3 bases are TGTGCCAGCAGTAGGCGACAACCCTACGAGCAGTACGTC. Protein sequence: CASSRRQPYEQYV.

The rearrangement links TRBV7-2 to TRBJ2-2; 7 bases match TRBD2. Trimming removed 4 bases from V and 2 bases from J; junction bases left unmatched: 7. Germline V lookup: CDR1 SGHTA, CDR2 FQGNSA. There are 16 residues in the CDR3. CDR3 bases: TGTGCCAGCAGCTGGAGCGGGAAGGCCAACACCGGGGAGCTGTTTTTT. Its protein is CASSWSGKANTGELFF.

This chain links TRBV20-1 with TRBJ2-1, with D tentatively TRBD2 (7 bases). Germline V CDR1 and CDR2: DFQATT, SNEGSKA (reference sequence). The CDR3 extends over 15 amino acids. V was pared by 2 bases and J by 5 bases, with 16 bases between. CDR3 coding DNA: TGCAGTGCTAGAAGGGGGGGCGGTACAGACAATGAGCAGTTCTTC. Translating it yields CSARRGGGTDNEQFF.

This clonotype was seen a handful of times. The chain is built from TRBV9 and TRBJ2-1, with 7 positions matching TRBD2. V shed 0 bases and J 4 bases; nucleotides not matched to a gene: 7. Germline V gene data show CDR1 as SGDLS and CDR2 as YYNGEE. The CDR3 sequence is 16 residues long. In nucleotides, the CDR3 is TGTGCCAGCAGCGTAGCCAGGCGGGGGATATACAATGAGCAGTTCTTC. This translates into CASSVARRGIYNEQFF.

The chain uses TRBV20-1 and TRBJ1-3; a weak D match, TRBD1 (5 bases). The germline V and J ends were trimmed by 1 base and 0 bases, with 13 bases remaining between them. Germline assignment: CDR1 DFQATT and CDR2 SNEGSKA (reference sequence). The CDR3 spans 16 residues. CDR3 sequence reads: CSARGWGTTSGNTIYF. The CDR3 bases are TGCAGTGCTAGAGGCTGGGGCACCACCTCTGGAAACACCATATATTTT.

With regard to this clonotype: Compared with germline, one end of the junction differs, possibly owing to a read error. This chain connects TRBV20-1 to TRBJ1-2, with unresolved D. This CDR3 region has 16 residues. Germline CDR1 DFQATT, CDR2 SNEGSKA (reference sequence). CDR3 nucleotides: TGCTGTGCTAGAGATTTGCAGGATCCGGGAACCTATGGCTACACCTTC. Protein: CCARDLQDPGTYGYTF.

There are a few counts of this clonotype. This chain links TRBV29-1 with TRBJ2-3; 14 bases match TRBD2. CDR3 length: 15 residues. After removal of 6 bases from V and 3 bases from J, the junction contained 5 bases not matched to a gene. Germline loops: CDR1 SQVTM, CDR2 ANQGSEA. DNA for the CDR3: TGCAGCGTAGAGACTAGCGGGGGGGAGACAGATACGCAGTATTTT. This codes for CSVETSGGETDTQYF.

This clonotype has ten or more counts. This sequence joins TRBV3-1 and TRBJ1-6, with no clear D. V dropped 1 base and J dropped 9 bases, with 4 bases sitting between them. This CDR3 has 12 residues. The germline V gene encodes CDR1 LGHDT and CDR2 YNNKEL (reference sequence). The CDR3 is CASSQVGSPLHF. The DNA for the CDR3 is TGTGCCAGCAGCCAAGTCGGTTCACCCCTCCACTTT. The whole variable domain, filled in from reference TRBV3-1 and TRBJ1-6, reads DTAVSQTPKYLVTQMGNDKSIKCEQNLGHDTMYWYKQDSKKFLKIMFSYNNKELIINETVPNRFSPKSPDKAHLNLHINSLELGDSAVYFCASSQVGSPLHFGNGTRLTVT.

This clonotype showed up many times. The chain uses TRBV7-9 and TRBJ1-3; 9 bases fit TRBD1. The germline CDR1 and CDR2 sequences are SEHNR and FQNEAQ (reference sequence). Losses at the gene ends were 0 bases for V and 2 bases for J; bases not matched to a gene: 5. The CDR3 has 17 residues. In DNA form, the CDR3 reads TGTGCCAGCAGCTTAGCGGTCGGGACAGGGCCTGGAAACACCATATATTTT. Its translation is CASSLAVGTGPGNTIYF.

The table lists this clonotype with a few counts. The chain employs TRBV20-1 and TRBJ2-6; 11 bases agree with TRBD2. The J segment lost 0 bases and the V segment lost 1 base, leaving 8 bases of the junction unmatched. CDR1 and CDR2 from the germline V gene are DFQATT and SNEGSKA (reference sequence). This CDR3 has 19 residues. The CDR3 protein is CSARGAGLAVPSGANVLTF. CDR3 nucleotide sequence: TGCAGTGCTAGAGGAGCGGGACTAGCGGTCCCCTCTGGGGCCAACGTCCTGACTTTC.

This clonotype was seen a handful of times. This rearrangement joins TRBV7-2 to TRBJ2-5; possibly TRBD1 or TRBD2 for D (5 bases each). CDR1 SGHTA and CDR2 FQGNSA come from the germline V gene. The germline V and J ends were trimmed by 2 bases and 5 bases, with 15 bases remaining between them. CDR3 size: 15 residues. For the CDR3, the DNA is TGTGCCAGCAGCTTATCGGGGCTGGCGACGGAGACCCAGTACTTC. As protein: CASSLSGLATETQYF.

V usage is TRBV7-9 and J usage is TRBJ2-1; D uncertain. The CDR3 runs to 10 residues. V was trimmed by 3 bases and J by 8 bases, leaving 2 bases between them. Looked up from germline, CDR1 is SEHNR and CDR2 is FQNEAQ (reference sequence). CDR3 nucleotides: TGTGCCAGCAGCTTCGATGAGCAGTTCTTC. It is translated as CASSFDEQFF.